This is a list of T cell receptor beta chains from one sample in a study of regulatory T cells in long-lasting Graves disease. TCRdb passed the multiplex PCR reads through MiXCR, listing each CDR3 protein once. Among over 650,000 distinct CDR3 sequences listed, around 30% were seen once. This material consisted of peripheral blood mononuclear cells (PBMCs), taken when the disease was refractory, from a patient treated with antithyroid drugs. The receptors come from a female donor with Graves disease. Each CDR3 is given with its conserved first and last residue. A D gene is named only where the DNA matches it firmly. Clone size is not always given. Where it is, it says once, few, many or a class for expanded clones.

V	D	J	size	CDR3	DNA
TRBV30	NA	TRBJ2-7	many	CAWRKAGNEQYF	TGTGCCTGGAGAAAAGCGGGTAACGAGCAGTACTTC
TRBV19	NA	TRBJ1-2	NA	CASRGAGHSNYGYTF	TGTGCCAGTAGAGGTGCAGGACACTCTAACTATGGCTACACCTTC
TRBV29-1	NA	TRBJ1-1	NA	CSVMTGNTEAFF	TGCAGCGTAATGACAGGGAACACTGAAGCTTTCTTT
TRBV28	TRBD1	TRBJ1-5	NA	CASSLIKPDRGRGRNQPQHF	TGTGCCAGCAGTTTAATTAAGCCGGACAGGGGGCGCGGGCGGAATCAGCCCCAGCATTTT
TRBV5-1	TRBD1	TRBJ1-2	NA	CASRSRQGAPGYTF	TGCGCCAGCAGATCTCGACAGGGGGCGCCTGGCTACACCTTC
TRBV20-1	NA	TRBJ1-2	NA	CSATQGRYTNYGYTF	TGCAGTGCTACACAAGGGCGTTATACTAACTATGGCTACACCTTC
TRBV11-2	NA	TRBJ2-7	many	CASSLGGAAYEQYF	TGTGCCAGCAGCTTAGGTGGGGCTGCCTACGAGCAGTACTTC
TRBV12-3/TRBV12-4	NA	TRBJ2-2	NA	CASRETGFTGELFF	TGTGCCAGCAGGGAGACAGGTTTCACCGGGGAGCTGTTTTTT
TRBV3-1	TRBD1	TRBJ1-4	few	CASSPYRGLSGSEKLFF	TGTGCCAGCAGCCCATACAGGGGGCTCTCGGGTAGTGAAAAACTGTTTTTT
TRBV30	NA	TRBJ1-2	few	CAWSSGNANYGYTF	TGTGCCTGGAGTTCTGGAAACGCTAACTATGGCTACACCTTC
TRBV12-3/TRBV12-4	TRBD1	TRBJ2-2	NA	CVSSTGVVSGELFF	TGTGTCAGCAGCACAGGGGTTGTATCCGGGGAGCTGTTTTTT
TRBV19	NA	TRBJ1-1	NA	CASRRGENTEAFF	TGTGCCAGTAGAAGAGGGGAGAACACTGAAGCTTTCTTT
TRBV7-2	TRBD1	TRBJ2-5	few	CASSFDTGTGRRYQETQYF	TGTGCCAGCAGCTTCGACACCGGGACAGGGCGCCGTTATCAAGAGACCCAGTACTTC
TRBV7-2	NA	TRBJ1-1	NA	CASSSPGVNTEAFF	TGTGCCAGCAGCTCCCCCGGGGTGAACACTGAAGCTTTCTTT
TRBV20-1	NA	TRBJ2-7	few	CSAHSRGSSYEQYF	TGCAGTGCCCACTCACGGGGGAGCTCCTACGAGCAGTACTTC
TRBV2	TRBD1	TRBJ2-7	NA	CASRADRRYPYEQYF	TGTGCCAGCAGGGCGGACAGGAGATACCCCTACGAGCAGTACTTC
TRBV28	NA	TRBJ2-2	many	CASRPPRGNTGELFF	TGTGCCAGCAGACCCCCACGGGGTAACACCGGGGAGCTGTTTTTT